The clone carrying this T cell receptor (beta chain) was picked up a small number of times. This sample is drawn from a study of cytomegalovirus exposure and HLA in healthy donors. With 60 Vbeta and 13 Jbeta primers, the PCR was carried out. The method was immunoSEQ multiplex PCR; TCRdb's version includes in-frame clones alone and lacks a portion of them. The sample includes about 120,000 clones, roughly a tenth seen only once; the top ten take 3%. CDR3 length: 18 amino acids. V lost 3 bases and J 4 bases, leaving 25 bases between the germline ends. Germline CDR1 SGDLS, CDR2 YYNGEE. The material sequenced was PBMCs. This clonotype was sampled from a man aged 30-40 years in good health and CMV-seronegative. V gene TRBV9 combines with J gene TRBJ1-2; TRBD1 is a possible D gene (6 bases). The CDR3 coding sequence is TGTGCCAGCAGCGCCGCCCCTGAAGGGGGGGCGCTGGTCTATGGCTACACCTTC. Translated: CASSAAPEGGALVYGYTF. Full variable domain (missing parts from reference TRBV9 and TRBJ1-2): DSGVTQTPKHLITATGQRVTLRCSPRSGDLSVYWYQQSLDQGLQFLIQYYNGEERAKGNILERFSAQQFPDLHSELNLSSLELGDSALYFCASSAAPEGGALVYGYTFGSGTRLTVV.